This TCR beta chain was found in a study of blood T cells in healthy people across ages. With regard to this clonotype: Antigen specificity is unknown.

The second PCR ran roughly 6 to 11 cycles with a sample-barcoded 5' primer and J-beta primers. Researchers report that a template-switch adaptor with 12 random nucleotides tagged each cDNA molecule. In TCRdb, the 5' RACE reads were re-called with MiXCR into one record per CDR3 protein. The sample lists about 730,000 distinct CDR3 sequences; roughly 44% were seen once. In each sample, at least 6.5 million PBMCs were isolated. The CDR3 contains 14 residues. V dropped 7 bases and J dropped 7 bases, with 17 bases sitting between them. Per the germline V gene, CDR1 is SNHLY and CDR2 is FYNNEI. Study findings and constraints: CMV infection status of these donors was not known. Estimates of total diversity, which came from one million sequenced T cells, were considered to be underestimates.

The chain couples TRBV2 to TRBJ2-1; the D gene is possibly TRBD2 (6 bases). This clonotype was obtained from a woman aged 55-69 years in good health. Sequencing was done on a sample of blood. The CDR3 loop reads CASTGGGAPNEQFF. CDR3 sequence (DNA): TGTGCCAGCACCGGGGGTGGGGCACCAAATGAGCAGTTCTTC.